This T cell receptor beta chain derives from a study of shared T cell receptors in the human thymus. Method: immunoSEQ multiplex PCR; TCRdb's copy keeps in-frame clones and lacks some. Of over 650,000 clones listed, around 87% are singletons. The CDR3 totals 17 residues. These same data were also listed under a study on human thymus T cells. Per that paper: Those donating were healthy Finnish infants in corrective surgery for congenital heart defects. It was from resections taken during corrective heart surgery that the thymus tissue came. Within thymic and blood repertoires, V and J gene usage appeared to be biased.

The sequenced material came from thymocytes. V gene TRBV21-1 combines with J gene TRBJ1-5. TRBV21-1 is a documented pseudogene. The clonotype was recovered from a boy younger than two with a congenital heart defect. The CDR3 region is CASSKRGGAGEGSPQHF. CDR3 nucleotide sequence: TGTGCCAGCAGCAAACGTGGGGGGGCAGGGGAGGGATCGCCCCAGCATTTT.